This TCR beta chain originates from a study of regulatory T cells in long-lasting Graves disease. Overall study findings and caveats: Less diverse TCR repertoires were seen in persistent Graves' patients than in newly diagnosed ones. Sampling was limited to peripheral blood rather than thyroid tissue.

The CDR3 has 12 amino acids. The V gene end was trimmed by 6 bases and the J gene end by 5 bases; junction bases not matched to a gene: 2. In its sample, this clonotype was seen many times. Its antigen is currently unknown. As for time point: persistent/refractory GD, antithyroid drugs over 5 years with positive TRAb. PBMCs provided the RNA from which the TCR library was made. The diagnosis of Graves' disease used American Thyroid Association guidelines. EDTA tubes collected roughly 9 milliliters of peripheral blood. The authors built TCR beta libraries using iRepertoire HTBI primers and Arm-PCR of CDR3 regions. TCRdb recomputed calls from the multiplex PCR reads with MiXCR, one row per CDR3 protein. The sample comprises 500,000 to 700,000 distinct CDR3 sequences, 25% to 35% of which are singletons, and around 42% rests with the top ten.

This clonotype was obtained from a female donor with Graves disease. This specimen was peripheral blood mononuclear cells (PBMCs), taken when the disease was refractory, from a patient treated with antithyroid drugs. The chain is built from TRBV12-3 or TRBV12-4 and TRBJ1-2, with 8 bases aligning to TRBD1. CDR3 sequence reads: CASSRTGYGYTF. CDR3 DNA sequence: TGTGCCAGCAGCCGGACAGGGTATGGCTACACCTTC.